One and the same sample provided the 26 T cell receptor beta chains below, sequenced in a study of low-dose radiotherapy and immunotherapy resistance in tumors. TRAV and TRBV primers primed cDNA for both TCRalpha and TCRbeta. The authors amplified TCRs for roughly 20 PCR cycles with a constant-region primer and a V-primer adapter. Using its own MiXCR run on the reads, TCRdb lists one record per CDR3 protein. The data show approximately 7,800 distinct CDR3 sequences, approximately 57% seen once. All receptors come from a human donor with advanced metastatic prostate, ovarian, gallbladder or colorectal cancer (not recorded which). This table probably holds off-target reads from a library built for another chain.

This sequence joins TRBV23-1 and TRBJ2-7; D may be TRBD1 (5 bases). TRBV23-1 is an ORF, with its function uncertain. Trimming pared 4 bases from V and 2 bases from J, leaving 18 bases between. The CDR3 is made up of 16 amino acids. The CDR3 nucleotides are TGCGCCAGCAGTCGCGCAGGGCGGAGAAAGACCTACGAGCAGTACTTC. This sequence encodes CASSRAGRRKTYEQYF.

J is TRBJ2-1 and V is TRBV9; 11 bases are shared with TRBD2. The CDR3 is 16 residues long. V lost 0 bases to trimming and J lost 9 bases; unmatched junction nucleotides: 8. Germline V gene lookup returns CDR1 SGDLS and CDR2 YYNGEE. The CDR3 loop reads CASSVGPSGGLAEQFF. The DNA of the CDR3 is TGTGCCAGCAGCGTAGGGCCTAGCGGGGGGCTGGCTGAGCAGTTCTTC.

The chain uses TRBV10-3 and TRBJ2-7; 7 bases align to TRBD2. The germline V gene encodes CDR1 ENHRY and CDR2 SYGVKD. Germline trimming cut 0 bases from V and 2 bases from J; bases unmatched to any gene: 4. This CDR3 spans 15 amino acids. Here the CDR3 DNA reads TGTGCCATCAGTGAGTCAGAGGCGGGAGCCTACGAGCAGTACTTC. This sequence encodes CAISESEAGAYEQYF.

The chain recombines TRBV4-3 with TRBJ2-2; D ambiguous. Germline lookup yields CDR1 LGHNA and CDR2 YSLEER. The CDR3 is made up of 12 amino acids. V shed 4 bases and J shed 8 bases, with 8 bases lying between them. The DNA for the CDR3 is TGCGCCAGCAGCCCCCAAGGAGGGGAGCTGTTTTTT. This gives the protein CASSPQGGELFF.

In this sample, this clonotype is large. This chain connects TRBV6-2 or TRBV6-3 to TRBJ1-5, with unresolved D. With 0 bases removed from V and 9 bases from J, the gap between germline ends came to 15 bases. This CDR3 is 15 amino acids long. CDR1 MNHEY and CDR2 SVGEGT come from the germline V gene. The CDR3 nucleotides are TGTGCCAGCAGTTACTCGATAACGGGCCTGGGGCCCCAGCATTTT. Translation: CASSYSITGLGPQHF.

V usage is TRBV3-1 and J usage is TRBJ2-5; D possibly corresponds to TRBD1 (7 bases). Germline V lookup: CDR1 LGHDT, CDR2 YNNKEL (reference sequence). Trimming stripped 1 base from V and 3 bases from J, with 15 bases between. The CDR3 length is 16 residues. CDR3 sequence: CASSQVRSRGEETQYF. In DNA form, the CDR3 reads TGTGCCAGCAGCCAAGTTCGAAGCAGGGGGGAAGAGACCCAGTACTTC.

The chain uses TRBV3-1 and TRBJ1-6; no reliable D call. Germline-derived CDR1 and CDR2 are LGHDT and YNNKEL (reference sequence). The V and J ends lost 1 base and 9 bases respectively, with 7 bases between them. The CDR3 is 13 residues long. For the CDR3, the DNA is TGTGCCAGCAGCCAAGGTGTGATTTCACCCCTCCACTTT. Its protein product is CASSQGVISPLHF.

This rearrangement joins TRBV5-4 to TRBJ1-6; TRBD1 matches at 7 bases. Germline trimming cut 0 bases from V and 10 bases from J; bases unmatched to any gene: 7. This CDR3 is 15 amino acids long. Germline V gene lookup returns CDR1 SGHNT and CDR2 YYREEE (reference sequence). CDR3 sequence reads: CASSLGPGGGSPLHF. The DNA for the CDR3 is TGTGCCAGCAGCTTGGGGCCAGGGGGAGGATCACCCCTCCACTTT.

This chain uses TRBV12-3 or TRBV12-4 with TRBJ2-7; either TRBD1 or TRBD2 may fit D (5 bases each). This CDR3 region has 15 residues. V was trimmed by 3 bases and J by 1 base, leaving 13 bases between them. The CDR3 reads CASSLSRDPSYEQYF. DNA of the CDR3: TGTGCCAGCAGTTTGAGCCGGGACCCTTCCTACGAGCAGTACTTC.

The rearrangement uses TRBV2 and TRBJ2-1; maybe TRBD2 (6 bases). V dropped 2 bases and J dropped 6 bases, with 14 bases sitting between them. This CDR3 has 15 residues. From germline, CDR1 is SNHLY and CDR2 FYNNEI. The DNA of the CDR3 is TGTGCCAGCAGTGAACTAGCGAGTCTTGCCAATGAGCAGTTCTTC. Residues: CASSELASLANEQFF.

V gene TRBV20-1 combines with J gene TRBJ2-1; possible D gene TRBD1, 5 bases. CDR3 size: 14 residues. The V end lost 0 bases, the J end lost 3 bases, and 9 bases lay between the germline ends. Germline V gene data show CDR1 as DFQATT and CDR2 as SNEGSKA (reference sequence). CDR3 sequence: CSAREGRDYNEQFF. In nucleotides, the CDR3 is TGCAGTGCTAGAGAGGGCAGGGACTACAATGAGCAGTTCTTC.

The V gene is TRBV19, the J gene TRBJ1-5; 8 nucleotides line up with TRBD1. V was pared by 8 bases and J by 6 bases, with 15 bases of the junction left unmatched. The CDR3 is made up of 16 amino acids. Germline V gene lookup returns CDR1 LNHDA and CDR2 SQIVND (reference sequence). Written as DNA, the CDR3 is TGTGCCAGTTTGGAAACTCGGACAGGGTCCGGTCAGCCCCAGCATTTT. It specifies CASLETRTGSGQPQHF.

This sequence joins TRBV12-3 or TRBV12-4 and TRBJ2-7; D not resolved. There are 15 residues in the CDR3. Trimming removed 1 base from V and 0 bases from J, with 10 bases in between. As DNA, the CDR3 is TGTGCCAGCAGTTTAGGGGTCGTCGACTCCTACGAGCAGTACTTC. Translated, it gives CASSLGVVDSYEQYF.

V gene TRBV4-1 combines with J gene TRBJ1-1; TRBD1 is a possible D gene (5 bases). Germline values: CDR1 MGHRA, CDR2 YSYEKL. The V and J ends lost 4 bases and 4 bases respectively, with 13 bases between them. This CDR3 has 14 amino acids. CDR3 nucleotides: TGCGCCAGCAGCCGCAGGGTAGAGGGCACTGAAGCTTTCTTT. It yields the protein CASSRRVEGTEAFF.

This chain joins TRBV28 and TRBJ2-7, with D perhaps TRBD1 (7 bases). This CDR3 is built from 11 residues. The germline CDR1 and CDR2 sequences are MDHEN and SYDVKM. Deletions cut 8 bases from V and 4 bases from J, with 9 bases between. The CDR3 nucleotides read TGTGCCAGCGCGGGACAGTACGAGCAGTACTTC. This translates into CASAGQYEQYF.

The CDR3 region has the DNA TGTGCCAGTAGGGAAGGACAGTACACAGATACGCAGTATTTT. As protein: CASREGQYTDTQYF. V is TRBV19 and J is TRBJ2-3, with D perhaps matching TRBD1 (6 bases). V shed 6 bases and J shed 2 bases, with 12 bases lying between them. This CDR3 has 14 residues. Germline V CDR1 and CDR2: LNHDA, SQIVND (reference sequence).

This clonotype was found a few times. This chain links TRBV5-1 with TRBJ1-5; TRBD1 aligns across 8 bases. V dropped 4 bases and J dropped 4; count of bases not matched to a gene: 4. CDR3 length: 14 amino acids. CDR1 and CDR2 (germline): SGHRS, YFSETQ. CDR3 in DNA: TGCGCCAGCAGCCCGCGGGACAGGAATCAGCCCCAGCATTTT. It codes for CASSPRDRNQPQHF.

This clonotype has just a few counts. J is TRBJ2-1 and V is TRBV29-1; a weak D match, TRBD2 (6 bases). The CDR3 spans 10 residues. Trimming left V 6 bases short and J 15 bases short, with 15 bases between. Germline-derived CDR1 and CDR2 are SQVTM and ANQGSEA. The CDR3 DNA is TGCAGCGTAGATCTAGGAGGGCGGTTCTTC. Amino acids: CSVDLGGRFF.

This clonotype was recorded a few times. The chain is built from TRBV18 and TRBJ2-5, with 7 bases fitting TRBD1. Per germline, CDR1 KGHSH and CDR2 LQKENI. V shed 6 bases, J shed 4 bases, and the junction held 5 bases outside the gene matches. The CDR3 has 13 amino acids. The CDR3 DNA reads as TGTGCCAGCTCGTCAGACAGGGCAGAGACCCAGTACTTC. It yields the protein CASSSDRAETQYF.

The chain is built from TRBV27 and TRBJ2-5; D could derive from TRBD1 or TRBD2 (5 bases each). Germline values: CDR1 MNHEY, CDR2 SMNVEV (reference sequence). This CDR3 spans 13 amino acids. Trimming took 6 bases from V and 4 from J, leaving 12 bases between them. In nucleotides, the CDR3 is TGTGCCAGCAGGGGACCTACACGAGAGACCCAGTACTTC. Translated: CASRGPTRETQYF.

The CDR3 sequence is CASSQVSPKGQGAYEQYF. CDR3 DNA: TGCGCCAGCAGCCAAGTTTCCCCAAAGGGACAGGGGGCCTACGAGCAGTACTTC. The chain couples TRBV4-1 to TRBJ2-7; 11 positions agree with TRBD1. The CDR3 contains 18 residues. In germline, CDR1 is MGHRA, CDR2 YSYEKL. The junction had 10 bases not matched to a gene; V was cut back by 1 base and J by 2 bases.

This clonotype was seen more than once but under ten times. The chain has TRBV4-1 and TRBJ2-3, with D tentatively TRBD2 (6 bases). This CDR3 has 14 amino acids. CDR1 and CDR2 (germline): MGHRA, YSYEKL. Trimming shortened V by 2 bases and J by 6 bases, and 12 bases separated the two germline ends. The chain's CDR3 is CASSQPGLPDTQYF. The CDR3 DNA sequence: TGCGCCAGCAGCCAACCGGGACTCCCGGATACGCAGTATTTT.

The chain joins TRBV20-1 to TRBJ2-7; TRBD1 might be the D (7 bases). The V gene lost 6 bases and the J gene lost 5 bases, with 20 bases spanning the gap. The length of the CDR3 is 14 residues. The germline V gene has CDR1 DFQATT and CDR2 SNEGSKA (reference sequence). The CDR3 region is CSATLQGGRNEQYF. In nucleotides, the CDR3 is TGCAGTGCCACTCTCCAGGGGGGTAGAAACGAGCAGTACTTC.

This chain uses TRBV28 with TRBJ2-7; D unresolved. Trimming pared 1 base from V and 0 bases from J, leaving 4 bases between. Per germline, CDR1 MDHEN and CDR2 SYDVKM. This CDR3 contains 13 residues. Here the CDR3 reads CASSLSFSYEQYF. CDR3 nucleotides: TGTGCCAGCAGTTTATCCTTCTCCTACGAGCAGTACTTC.

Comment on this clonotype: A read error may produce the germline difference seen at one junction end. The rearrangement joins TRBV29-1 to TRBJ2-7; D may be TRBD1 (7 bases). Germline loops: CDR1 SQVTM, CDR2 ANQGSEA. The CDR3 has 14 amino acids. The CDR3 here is CSVEEGAGTYKQYF. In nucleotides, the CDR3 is TGCAGCGTTGAGGAGGGGGCAGGGACCTACAAGCAGTACTTC.

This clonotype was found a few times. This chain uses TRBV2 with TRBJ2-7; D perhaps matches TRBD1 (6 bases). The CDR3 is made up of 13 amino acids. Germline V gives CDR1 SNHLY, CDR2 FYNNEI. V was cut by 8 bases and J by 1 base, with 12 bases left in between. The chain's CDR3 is CASLSDRSYEQYF. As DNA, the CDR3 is TGTGCCAGCCTTTCCGACAGGTCCTACGAGCAGTACTTC.